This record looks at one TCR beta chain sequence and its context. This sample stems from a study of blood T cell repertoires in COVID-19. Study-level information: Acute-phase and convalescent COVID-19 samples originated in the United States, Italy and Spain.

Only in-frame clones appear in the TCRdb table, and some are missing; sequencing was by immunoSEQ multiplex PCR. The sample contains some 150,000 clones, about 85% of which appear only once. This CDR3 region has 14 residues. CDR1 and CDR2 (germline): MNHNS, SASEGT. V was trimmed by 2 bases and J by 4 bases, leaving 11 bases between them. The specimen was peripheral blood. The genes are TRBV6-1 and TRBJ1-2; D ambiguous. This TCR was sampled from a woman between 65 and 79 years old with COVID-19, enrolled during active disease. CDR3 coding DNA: TGTGCCAGCAGTGAACGGGGAAAGGGCTATGGCTACACCTTC. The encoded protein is CASSERGKGYGYTF.